This T cell receptor (beta chain) was documented in a study of blood T cell dynamics during melanoma immunotherapy. Overall study context: First-line therapy was either pembrolizumab or nivolumab with ipilimumab for metastatic melanoma.

Study-wide results and limits: Unlike progressors, later disease-control patients had W3 repertoires gaining clonality or diversity.

The CDR3 spans 14 residues. CDR1 and CDR2 from the germline V gene are SGHRS and YFSETQ. V lost 4 bases and J 1 base, leaving 11 bases between the germline ends. As to this clone: Its antigen is currently unknown.

The sample's time point: pre-treatment baseline. One draw preceded checkpoint blockade; another followed its first cycle at week 3. Patients had no prior systemic cancer treatment, immunosuppressants or other active cancers. Clones were sequenced by immunoSEQ multiplex PCR, and TCRdb holds only the in-frame ones, with some missing. The data show about 10,000 clones, about 88% seen once. This sample comprised blood, obtained from a patient treated with checkpoint blockade. The V call is TRBV5-1, the J call TRBJ1-2; D ambiguous. This clonotype originated in a human donor with melanoma. CDR3 region: CASSRSGGNYGYTF. CDR3 nucleotide sequence: TGCGCCAGCAGCAGGTCGGGCGGTAACTATGGCTACACCTTC.